These T cell receptor beta chains were read from a single sample in a study of T cell responses to AZD1222 COVID-19 vaccine. Produced via immunoSEQ multiplex PCR; TCRdb's table is partial and in-frame only. The sample has more than 95,000 clones; around 86% are singletons. The sequencing here drew on peripheral blood, taken 28 days after the second dose of the MenACWY control vaccine. The receptors here all came from an adult who received the MenACWY meningococcal vaccine as a control. Each CDR3 is given with its conserved first and last residue. The D gene is left open where the match is weak. The size of a clone is reported for some rows only, either as once, few or many, or as a class for expanded clones.

>.|13|few|TRBV6-2/TRBV6-3|TRBJ1-5
TGTGCCAGCAGTTTACGGATGGGTCAGCCCCAGCATTTT
CASSLRMGQPQHF
>.|16|once|TRBV5-8|TRBJ1-5
TGTGCCAGCAGCTTGGGTGGGTGGCGGAGCAATCAGCCCCAGCATTTT
CASSLGGWRSNQPQHF
>.|13|.|TRBV28|TRBJ1-2
TGTGCCAGCACCCCCTCCCGCAATCGGGGCTACACCTTC
CASTPSRNRGYTF
>.|14|.|TRBV2|TRBJ1-3
TGTGCCAGCACCAGGGCCCCCTCTGGAAACACCATATATTTT
CASTRAPSGNTIYF
>.|15|.|TRBV4-3|TRBJ2-7
TGCGCCAGCAGCCAAGATGGACAGGGACTATACGAGCAGTACTTC
CASSQDGQGLYEQYF
>TRBD1|12|few|TRBV12-3/TRBV12-4|TRBJ1-5
TGTGCCAGCACCTCAGGGGGTCAGCCCCAGCATTTT
CASTSGGQPQHF
>.|15|.|TRBV6-5|TRBJ1-5
TGTGCCAGCAGTTACTCACAGGGCGGAAATCAGCCCCAGCATTTT
CASSYSQGGNQPQHF
>.|12|.|TRBV3-1/TRBV3-2|TRBJ1-1
TGTGCCAGCAGCCTGAGGACCGGGAGAGCTTTCTTT
CASSLRTGRAFF
>.|14|few|TRBV29-1|TRBJ1-1
TGCAGCGTTGAACCAGGGACTATGAACACTGAAGCTTTCTTT
CSVEPGTMNTEAFF
>TRBD2|15|.|TRBV29-1|TRBJ2-5
TGCAGCGTGATCGGGACTAGCGGGGGGCAAGAGACCCAGTACTTC
CSVIGTSGGQETQYF
>.|13|.|TRBV20-1|TRBJ1-2
TGCAGTGCTAGTATGGGACGGGGGTATGGCTACACCTTC
CSASMGRGYGYTF
>.|13|.|TRBV7-3|TRBJ1-1
TGTGCCAGCAGCACTCATAGGGACACTGAAGCTTTCTTT
CASSTHRDTEAFF
>.|12|.|TRBV7-2|TRBJ2-7
TGTGCCAGCCGGATCGATCGTTACGAGCAGTACTTC
CASRIDRYEQYF
>.|12|.|TRBV2|TRBJ2-5
TGTGCCAGCAGTACATACCAAGAGACCCAGTACTTC
CASSTYQETQYF
>TRBD2|13|.|TRBV7-9|TRBJ2-3
TGTGCCAGCGCACTAGCGGGGGTCGATACGCAGTATTTT
CASALAGVDTQYF
>.|12|.|TRBV12-3/TRBV12-4|TRBJ1-5
TGTGCCAGCAGTCCTCCGCAGCAGCCCCAGCATTTT
CASSPPQQPQHF
>.|17|.|TRBV6-2/TRBV6-3|TRBJ1-1
TGTGCCAGCAGTCCGTGGGGGCCCCAACGCTATAACACTGAAGCTTTCTTT
CASSPWGPQRYNTEAFF
>TRBD2|17|once|TRBV4-3|TRBJ2-3
TGCGCCAGCAGCCGGGTAGCGGGGGGGAGCGGTATGGATACGCAGTATTTT
CASSRVAGGSGMDTQYF
>.|12|.|TRBV6-2/TRBV6-3|TRBJ2-7
TGTGCCAGCAGCAAACAGGGTGATGAGCAGTACTTC
CASSKQGDEQYF
>.|13|.|TRBV4-1|TRBJ2-5
TGCGCCAGCAGCCAAAGTGGGCCGGGGACCCAGTACTTC
CASSQSGPGTQYF
>.|14|.|TRBV24-1|TRBJ2-7
TGTGCCACCAGTCCGTCAGGGATTAGGGACGAGCAGTACTTC
CATSPSGIRDEQYF
>TRBD1|15|.|TRBV29-1|TRBJ2-1
TGCAGCGTCGATTACCGGGACAGGGCGTACAATGAGCAGTTCTTC
CSVDYRDRAYNEQFF
>.|13|.|TRBV6-5|TRBJ1-1
TGTGCCAGCAGTTACCCAGAAAACACTGAAGCTTTCTTT
CASSYPENTEAFF
>.|13|few|TRBV21-1|TRBJ2-2
TGTGCCAGCAGCAAAAACAGGGGCCGGGAGCTGTTTTTT
CASSKNRGRELFF
>.|16|.|TRBV27|TRBJ2-7
TGTGCCAGCAGTTTATTGGACCGTCGGCGGGGCTACGAGCAGTACTTC
CASSLLDRRRGYEQYF
>TRBD1|13|.|TRBV12-3/TRBV12-4|TRBJ1-2
TGTGCCAGCAGTCCCCGGACAGGGCATGGCTACACCTTC
CASSPRTGHGYTF
>TRBD1|17|.|TRBV28|TRBJ1-2
TGTGCCAGCAGGGCGGCGAGGACAGGGCCTTCTAACTATGGCTACACCTTC
CASRAARTGPSNYGYTF
>.|15|.|TRBV5-1|TRBJ2-7
TGCGCCAGCAGCTTGCAGACCGGGGCCACCTACGAGCAGTACTTC
CASSLQTGATYEQYF
>.|14|once|TRBV19|TRBJ2-7
TGTGCCAGTAGTATAGGTACAGGCCCCTACGAGCAGTACTTC
CASSIGTGPYEQYF
>.|16|once|TRBV5-6|TRBJ2-1
TGTGCCAGCAGCTCTAGAGGACTCCCGAGCACCAATGAGCAGTTCTTC
CASSSRGLPSTNEQFF
>.|16|.|TRBV5-4|TRBJ2-5
TGTGCCAGCAGCCTCGAGGCAGGGGCCATTCAGGAGACCCAGTACTTC
CASSLEAGAIQETQYF
>.|14|.|TRBV6-2/TRBV6-3|TRBJ2-5
TGTGCCAGCAGTAAGACCGGGTACCAAGAGACCCAGTACTTC
CASSKTGYQETQYF
>.|16|.|TRBV13|TRBJ2-1
TGTGCCAGCAGTCCCCTACTAGGGAGCTCCTACAATGAGCAGTTCTTC
CASSPLLGSSYNEQFF
>TRBD1|12|few|TRBV19|TRBJ1-1
TGTGCCAGTACCAGGGGGCACACTGAAGCTTTCTTT
CASTRGHTEAFF
>TRBD1|17|.|TRBV6-4|TRBJ2-7
TGTGCCAGCAGTGACTCGACCGGACAGGGAGTGGCCTACGAGCAGTACTTC
CASSDSTGQGVAYEQYF
>.|15|.|TRBV19|TRBJ2-7
TGTGCCAGTAGTATGGGACTGAGATTTGGGATCGAGCAGTACTTC
CASSMGLRFGIEQYF
>.|13|.|TRBV6-6|TRBJ1-2
TGTGCCAGCAGTTACTCGACTGAATCTGGCTACACCTTC
CASSYSTESGYTF
>.|11|.|TRBV28|TRBJ1-4
TGTGCCAGCAGTGACAGTTTTAAACTGTTTTTT
CASSDSFKLFF
>TRBD1|14|few|TRBV5-1|TRBJ1-1
TGCGCCAGCAGCCCGGGGACAGAGAACACTGAAGCTTTCTTT
CASSPGTENTEAFF
>TRBD2|15|.|TRBV24-1|TRBJ2-3
TGTGCCACCAGTGAAAGCGGGGAAACCACAGATACGCAGTATTTT
CATSESGETTDTQYF
>.|14|.|TRBV28|TRBJ1-3
TGTGCCAGCAGTTCTCCATACTCTGGAAACACCATATATTTT
CASSSPYSGNTIYF